These 9 T cell receptor beta chains were all obtained from the same sample, sequenced in a study of T cells in Graves' hyperthyroidism and ophthalmopathy. RNA transcripts were the template for amplifying TCR beta CDR3 regions. Initially, a first-round RT-PCR of the TCR CDR3 employed the HTBI primer set. TCRdb reprocessed the multiplex PCR reads via MiXCR and lists one record per CDR3 protein. Of around 340,000 distinct CDR3 sequences in the sample, about 15% were seen once. Specimen: blood. The receptors were gathered from a woman younger than 45 with Graves' hyperthyroidism that later progressed to Graves' ophthalmopathy.

The chain combines TRBV12-3 or TRBV12-4 with TRBJ2-7, with TRBD2 matching over 8 bases. The length of the CDR3 is 11 residues. With V trimmed by 10 bases and J by 6 bases, 5 bases remained unmatched. As DNA, the CDR3 is TGTGCCACCGCCGGGGGGGGCGAGCAGTACTTC. Protein product: CATAGGGEQYF.

This clonotype was counted ten times or more. This chain connects TRBV10-3 to TRBJ1-2; possible D gene TRBD1, 6 bases. CDR3 length: 13 amino acids. Germline assignment: CDR1 ENHRY and CDR2 SYGVKD. V dropped 4 bases and J dropped 6 bases, with 12 bases sitting between them. The CDR3 nucleotides read TGTGCCATCAGTGTTGCAGGGGTGGATGGCTACACCTTC. Its protein is CAISVAGVDGYTF.

This clonotype was seen a few times. This rearrangement joins TRBV15 to TRBJ2-1; D not certain. The CDR3 sequence is 14 residues long. Trimming stripped 0 bases from V and 10 bases from J, with 13 bases between. Germline V gene sequence: CDR1 LNHNV, CDR2 YYDKDF (reference sequence). The CDR3 bases are TGTGCCACCAGCAGAGAGTCCGGGCCCAGAGAGCAGTTCTTC. Its protein product is CATSRESGPREQFF.

At least ten counts were recorded for this clonotype. The chain is built from TRBV6-1 and TRBJ2-5; D remains unclear. The germline V and J ends were trimmed by 7 bases and 0 bases, with 9 bases remaining between them. The germline CDR1 and CDR2 sequences are MNHNS and SASEGT. This CDR3 comprises 13 residues. The CDR3 sequence: CASTPFDQETQYF. Here the CDR3 DNA reads TGTGCCAGCACCCCCTTCGACCAAGAGACCCAGTACTTC.

This clonotype was seen many times. This chain connects TRBV24-1 to TRBJ2-5; a weak D match, TRBD2 (6 bases). The V end was cut by 2 bases, the J end by 2 bases, with 11 bases between. The CDR3 loop spans 15 amino acids. Germline values: CDR1 KGHDR, CDR2 SFDVKD. The CDR3 coding sequence is TGTGCCACCAGTGATTCTGGGGGGAGACAAGAGACCCAGTACTTC. This translates into CATSDSGGRQETQYF.

This clonotype was detected many times. The chain joins TRBV2 to TRBJ2-7; no clear D. With 8 bases removed from V and 3 bases from J, the gap between germline ends came to 26 bases. The CDR3 is 17 residues long. Germline V lookup: CDR1 SNHLY, CDR2 FYNNEI. The CDR3 DNA reads as TGTGCCAGCGCGCCCCGGGCCTTAGGGCTCTCCTACTACGAGCAGTACTTC. It translates to CASAPRALGLSYYEQYF.

At least ten counts were recorded for this clonotype. V usage is TRBV19 and J usage is TRBJ1-1; D may be TRBD1 (5 bases). The CDR3 runs to 15 residues. Trimming took off 5 bases at V and 3 bases at J, with 16 bases between the two ends. Germline V gene data show CDR1 as LNHDA and CDR2 as SQIVND (reference sequence). CDR3 coding DNA: TGTGCCAGTAGTCGACGGGACGGTATTGACACTGAAGCTTTCTTT. This gives the protein CASSRRDGIDTEAFF.

In its sample, this clonotype was seen many times. The J gene is TRBJ1-5, the V gene TRBV18; D is ambiguous. CDR3 length: 15 residues. The germline V gene encodes CDR1 KGHSH and CDR2 LQKENI. Between the trimmed V and J ends, which lost 6 bases and 0 bases, there was a span of 12 bases. CDR3 DNA: TGTGCCAGCTCTACCGACGGGTTTAGCAATCAGCCCCAGCATTTT. This encodes CASSTDGFSNQPQHF.

This clonotype has at least ten counts. The V and J genes are TRBV12-3 or TRBV12-4 and TRBJ2-3, with D possibly matching TRBD2 (6 bases). CDR3 size: 15 residues. Deletions cut 5 bases from V and 3 bases from J, with 15 bases between. The CDR3 bases are TGTGCCAGCAGTCCCTCAGCGGGTGGTACAGATACGCAGTATTTT. Its protein is CASSPSAGGTDTQYF.